Detailed here is one T cell receptor (beta chain). This entry is derived from a study of blood T cell repertoires in COVID-19. Across the study: From the United States, Italy and Spain came samples of acute and convalescent COVID-19.

This table comes from immunoSEQ multiplex PCR, and its TCRdb copy is limited to in-frame clones, with some not included. The data show approximately 240,000 clones, about 86% seen once. The CDR3 is 15 amino acids. Germline V gene sequence: CDR1 SGDLS, CDR2 YYNGEE. With V trimmed by 4 bases and J by 8 bases, 8 bases remained unmatched. The sample was PBMCs or T cells enriched from blood (not recorded which). The rearrangement links TRBV9 to TRBJ1-3, with 11 bases identical to TRBD1. The sequence derives from a woman aged 50 to 65 in a cohort exposed to, infected with or recovered from COVID-19 (not recorded which). The CDR3 bases are TGTGCCAGCAGCCCCCCAGGACAGGGGGCATACACCATATATTTT. This gives the protein CASSPPGQGAYTIYF.